The 20 T cell receptor beta chains listed next were all sequenced from one sample in a study of blood T cell repertoires in COVID-19. Sequenced by immunoSEQ multiplex PCR; TCRdb stores in-frame clones only, minus some. The data contain 160,000 or so clones, around 80% of them singletons. Specimen: peripheral blood. These receptors originate from a woman in her sixties or seventies with acute or convalescent COVID-19.

The V call is TRBV6-5, the J call TRBJ1-2; 12 positions agree with TRBD1. The ends lost 10 bases at V and 5 bases at J; junction bases unmatched: 8. Germline V gene lookup returns CDR1 MNHEY and CDR2 SVGAGI. The CDR3 is 14 amino acids. The CDR3 protein is CAMTRDRGLYGYTF. The CDR3 DNA reads TGTGCCATGACCCGGGACAGGGGGCTTTATGGCTACACCTTC.

The V gene is TRBV4-3, the J gene TRBJ2-3; maybe TRBD2 (6 bases). The ends were cut back, 1 base at V and 1 base at J, with 12 bases in the middle. CDR1 is LGHNA, CDR2 YSLEER, per germline. This CDR3 has 16 residues. The CDR3 sequence is CASSQGDSQRTDTQYF. The CDR3 DNA follows: TGCGCCAGCAGCCAAGGGGACTCCCAACGCACAGATACGCAGTATTTT.

J is TRBJ2-5 and V is TRBV4-3; D possibly corresponds to TRBD2 (6 bases). CDR1 is LGHNA, CDR2 YSLEER, per germline. V gave up 1 base and J gave up 2 bases, with 11 bases separating them. The CDR3 consists of 15 residues. The CDR3 DNA sequence: TGCGCCAGCAGCCAAGGAACTGGGGGGCAAGAGACCCAGTACTTC. This codes for CASSQGTGGQETQYF.

In this sample, this clone turned up a few times. The V gene is TRBV20-1, the J gene TRBJ2-3; 8 bases fit TRBD1. V lost 3 bases and J lost 4; bases outside the gene matches: 12. The CDR3 is 16 amino acids. Germline V gene lookup returns CDR1 DFQATT and CDR2 SNEGSKA (reference sequence). The chain's CDR3 is CSASSALGTGSDTQYF. The CDR3 DNA follows: TGCAGTGCTAGTTCCGCCCTGGGGACAGGCTCAGATACGCAGTATTTT.

Here the CDR3 DNA reads TGCGCCAGCAGCTTCGGACAGAACTCAGCTGAAGCTTTCTTT. It yields the protein CASSFGQNSAEAFF. This chain uses TRBV4-3 with TRBJ1-1, with D possibly TRBD1 on 6 matching bases. Per the germline V gene, CDR1 is LGHNA and CDR2 is YSLEER. V shed 5 bases and J shed 6 bases, with 16 bases lying between them. The CDR3 runs 14 residues.

The V gene is TRBV9, the J gene TRBJ2-7; tentatively, D is TRBD1 (6 bases). The CDR3 has 15 residues. Trimming cost V 0 bases and J 2 bases, with 12 bases left between them. Per the germline V gene, CDR1 is SGDLS and CDR2 is YYNGEE. CDR3 nucleotides: TGTGCCAGCAGCGTAGCCTCAGGGGCGACCTACGAGCAGTACTTC. The encoded protein is CASSVASGATYEQYF.

The chain joins TRBV9 to TRBJ2-3; the match to TRBD2 covers 8 bases. The CDR3 is 15 residues long. Per the germline V gene, CDR1 is SGDLS and CDR2 is YYNGEE. J lost 2 bases, V lost 2 bases, and 4 bases had no gene match. The CDR3 reads CASSVGGGLTDTQYF. The DNA of the CDR3 is TGTGCCAGCAGCGTTGGCGGGGGGCTCACAGATACGCAGTATTTT.

The J gene is TRBJ1-6, the V gene TRBV2; no firm D call. Germline CDR1 SNHLY, CDR2 FYNNEI. The CDR3 is made up of 12 amino acids. V gave up 8 bases and J gave up 13 bases, with 15 bases separating them. The CDR3 region is CASATGNFPLHF. The CDR3 nucleotides are TGTGCCAGCGCGACGGGGAATTTTCCCCTCCACTTT.

The J gene is TRBJ1-1, the V gene TRBV28; TRBD1 agrees at 7 bases. Germline trimming cut 7 bases from V and 4 bases from J; bases unmatched to any gene: 6. Germline CDR1 reads MDHEN; CDR2 reads SYDVKM. The CDR3 extends over 13 amino acids. CDR3 residues: CASIIRQGTEAFF. In DNA, the CDR3 is TGTGCCAGCATTATACGACAGGGCACTGAAGCTTTCTTT.

V gene TRBV11-2 combines with J gene TRBJ1-6, with D unclear. Germline values: CDR1 SGHAT, CDR2 FQNNGV. CDR3 length equals 19 residues. V lost 5 bases to trimming and J lost 0 bases, with 20 bases between them. The CDR3 here is CASSQVLPGLSSYNSPLHF. The CDR3 nucleotides read TGTGCCAGCAGCCAAGTGCTCCCCGGGTTAAGCTCCTATAATTCACCCCTCCACTTT.

DNA for the CDR3: TGTGCCAGCAGTTCCGGCGGGACGAACTATGGCTACACCTTC. This sequence encodes CASSSGGTNYGYTF. J is TRBJ1-2 and V is TRBV6-6; D possibly corresponds to TRBD1 (5 bases). The V and J ends lost 4 bases and 2 bases respectively, with 11 bases between them. This CDR3 has 14 residues. Germline values: CDR1 MNHNY, CDR2 SVGAGI (reference sequence).

The rearrangement uses TRBV7-2 and TRBJ2-5, with D possibly matching TRBD2 (6 bases). This CDR3 contains 15 residues. Germline V gene lookup returns CDR1 SGHTA and CDR2 FQGNSA. V was cut by 5 bases and J by 5 bases, with 18 bases left in between. CDR3 amino acids: CASSLLTRRLETQYF. CDR3 DNA sequence: TGTGCCAGCAGCCTATTGACTAGGCGCTTGGAGACCCAGTACTTC. The full variable domain, its missing parts supplied by reference TRBV7-2 and TRBJ2-5, is GAGVSQSPSNKVTEKGKDVELRCDPISGHTALYWYRQSLGQGLEFLIYFQGNSAPDKSGLPSDRFSAERTGGSVSTLTIQRTQQEDSAVYLCASSLLTRRLETQYFGPGTRLLVL.

This chain links TRBV4-3 with TRBJ1-5, with D possibly matching TRBD1 (6 bases). Germline V gene lookup returns CDR1 LGHNA and CDR2 YSLEER. The CDR3 spans 16 residues. Trimming took 0 bases from V and 0 from J, leaving 9 bases between them. The CDR3 loop reads CASSQDWGHSNQPQHF. For the CDR3, the DNA is TGCGCCAGCAGCCAAGATTGGGGACATAGCAATCAGCCCCAGCATTTT.

The rearrangement joins TRBV5-4 to TRBJ2-3, with 7 bases lining up with TRBD2. The junction had 11 bases not matched to a gene; V was cut back by 4 bases and J by 6 bases. The CDR3 covers 15 residues. Germline V gene lookup returns CDR1 SGHNT and CDR2 YYREEE (reference sequence). CDR3 sequence: CASSPHLGEGDTQYF. The CDR3 nucleotides are TGTGCCAGCAGCCCCCATTTGGGGGAGGGGGATACGCAGTATTTT.

This clone was observed a few times. The V and J genes are TRBV11-3 and TRBJ2-2; weak D call: TRBD1 (5 bases). This CDR3 is 12 amino acids long. Trimming removed 6 bases at V and 7 bases at J, with 9 bases between. In germline, CDR1 is SGHNT, CDR2 YENEEA. This CDR3 is CASRPGHGELFF. CDR3 coding DNA: TGTGCCAGCAGACCCGGACACGGGGAGCTGTTTTTT.

The chain links TRBV5-1 to TRBJ2-6; 12 positions agree with TRBD1. This CDR3 contains 20 residues. Germline lookup yields CDR1 SGHRS and CDR2 YFSETQ. The V gene end was trimmed by 4 bases and the J gene end by 1 base; junction bases not matched to a gene: 12. This CDR3 is CASSPRGGQGAPSGANVLTF. The CDR3 nucleotides are TGCGCCAGCAGCCCACGGGGGGGACAGGGGGCACCATCTGGGGCCAACGTCCTGACTTTC.

This clone was observed a single time. The genes are TRBV28 and TRBJ2-3, with D unclear. Germline V gene sequence: CDR1 MDHEN, CDR2 SYDVKM. Trimming stripped 4 bases from V and 1 base from J, with 12 bases between. The length of the CDR3 is 15 residues. The CDR3: CASSSSSFGTDTQYF. DNA of the CDR3: TGTGCCAGCAGTTCCTCGAGCTTTGGCACAGATACGCAGTATTTT.

The chain carries TRBV4-3 and TRBJ2-3; 7 bases align to TRBD2. J lost 1 base, V lost 1 base, and 8 bases had no gene match. From germline, CDR1 is LGHNA and CDR2 YSLEER. The length of the CDR3 is 17 residues. The CDR3 here is CASSQGLGGSGTDTQYF. The CDR3 coding sequence is TGCGCCAGCAGCCAAGGACTGGGCGGGAGCGGCACAGATACGCAGTATTTT.

V usage is TRBV5-1 and J usage is TRBJ2-7; 10 nucleotides agree with TRBD1. V shed 7 bases, J shed 5 bases, and the junction held 6 bases outside the gene matches. Germline-derived CDR1 and CDR2 are SGHRS and YFSETQ. The CDR3 runs to 13 residues. This CDR3 reads CASSGTGADEQYF. CDR3 DNA: TGCGCCAGCTCCGGGACAGGGGCGGACGAGCAGTACTTC.

The J gene is TRBJ1-2, the V gene TRBV6-5; the match to TRBD1 covers 7 bases. The trim removed 5 bases at V and 7 bases at J, leaving 10 bases unmatched. The CDR3 contains 14 residues. Germline CDR1 MNHEY, CDR2 SVGAGI. The CDR3, as DNA: TGTGCCAGCAGTCCTGAGTCAGGGGGTTTTGGCTACACCTTC. It is translated as CASSPESGGFGYTF.